Here is one TCR beta chain with its context. The data were obtained in a study of cytomegalovirus exposure and HLA in healthy donors. Sequencing used immunoSEQ multiplex PCR; TCRdb keeps in-frame clones, though not all of them. The profile shows 150,000 to 200,000 clones, about four fifths of them singletons. Germline values: CDR1 MDHEN, CDR2 SYDVKM. The length of the CDR3 is 16 residues. V gave up 2 bases and J gave up 2 bases; unmatched junction bases: 7. The source of this sequence is a man in his late teens or twenties in good health and CMV-seropositive. The V and J genes are TRBV28 and TRBJ2-3; 7 bases match TRBD2. The material sequenced was PBMCs. CDR3 region: CASSLTPGGLTDTQYF. CDR3 nucleotides: TGTGCCAGCAGTTTAACCCCGGGAGGCCTCACAGATACGCAGTATTTT.